Listed below are T cell receptor beta chains from one sample, sequenced in a study of regulatory T cells in long-lasting Graves disease. Using its own MiXCR run on the multiplex PCR reads, TCRdb lists one record per CDR3 protein. Altogether 600,000 to 650,000 distinct CDR3 sequences are present, approximately 15% being singletons, with the ten largest covering 15% to 20%. These data also featured in a second study, about T cells in Graves' hyperthyroidism and ophthalmopathy.

Specimen: peripheral blood mononuclear cells (PBMCs), collected at new diagnosis, from a patient treated with antithyroid drugs. The receptors shown here come from a woman aged 25 to 39 with Graves disease. Each CDR3 is given with its conserved first and last residue. D genes are given only for firm matches. Expanded clones get a size class; other rows say once, few or many, or leave the size out.

V	J	size	D	DNA	CDR3
TRBV11-2	TRBJ2-3	.	.	TGTGCCAGCAGCTTAGATCCTACTCGATCAGATACGCAGTATTTT	CASSLDPTRSDTQYF
TRBV6-1	TRBJ2-1	many	.	TGTGCCGCGACATCGTACAATGAGCAGTTCTTC	CAATSYNEQFF
TRBV6-1	TRBJ1-2	.	TRBD1	TGTGCCAGCAGGGGCCGGGGACAGGGGGATGGCTACACCTTC	CASRGRGQGDGYTF
TRBV10-3	TRBJ1-5	.	.	TGTGCCATCACCCGGACAGAAAATCAGCCCCAGCATTTT	CAITRTENQPQHF
TRBV20-1	TRBJ1-3	.	TRBD1	TGCAGTGTCGCGGACAGGGCCGGAAACACCACATATTTT	CSVADRAGNTTYF
TRBV2	TRBJ1-2	many	.	TGTGCCAGCAGTGCAAACAGCCGCTACACCTTC	CASSANSRYTF
TRBV20-1	TRBJ2-7	.	.	TGCAGTGCTAGAAATGTCCAGCAGTACTTC	CSARNVQQYF
TRBV19	TRBJ1-5	few	.	TGTGCCAGTAGTACCCCCTATGGCAATCAGCCCCAGCATTTT	CASSTPYGNQPQHF
TRBV29-1	TRBJ2-7	.	.	TGCAGCGTTGACTGCGATCGAGGGGGAGAGGAAGGGTACGAGCAGTACTTC	CSVDCDRGGEEGYEQYF
TRBV6-1	TRBJ2-7	.	.	TGTGCCAGTACCGGTTTAACAGGTTCCTACGAGCAGTACTTC	CASTGLTGSYEQYF
TRBV5-1	TRBJ1-2	few	.	TGCGCCAGCAGCTTGGACCGGGATAAAGTCTTC	CASSLDRDKVF
TRBV7-9	TRBJ2-5	many	.	TGTGCCAGCAGCCCTTCAGGGTCGGAGACCCAGTACTTC	CASSPSGSETQYF
TRBV13	TRBJ2-7	few	.	TGTGCCAGCAGCTTAGGCCTCGGGGACGGAACCTACGAGCAGTACTTC	CASSLGLGDGTYEQYF
TRBV5-1	TRBJ2-3	many	TRBD2	TGCGCCAGCAACCCGGGACTAGCGCATAGCACAGATACGCAGTATTTT	CASNPGLAHSTDTQYF
TRBV7-6	TRBJ2-3	few	TRBD2	TGTGCCAGCAGCTTTGGCGGGACTAGGGACACAGATACGCAGTATTTT	CASSFGGTRDTDTQYF
TRBV6-2/TRBV6-3	TRBJ2-1	few	TRBD1	TGTGCCAGCAGGAGGTCGGCAGGGGGTAATGAGCAGTTCTTC	CASRRSAGGNEQFF
TRBV6-5	TRBJ2-2	.	TRBD2	TGTGCCAGCAGTTATTTGCTAGCGGGAGTTACCGGGGAGCTGTTTTTT	CASSYLLAGVTGELFF
TRBV7-8	TRBJ2-2	few	.	TGTGCCAGCAGCCTACAGGGTTGGGCCGGGGAGCTGTTTTTT	CASSLQGWAGELFF
TRBV28	TRBJ1-2	many	TRBD1	TGTGCCAGCAGTATACAGGGGGCCAACTATGGCTACACCTTC	CASSIQGANYGYTF
TRBV3-1	TRBJ1-6	.	.	TGTGCCAGCAGCCACTTCAGGGGCTTTAATTCACCCCTCCACTTT	CASSHFRGFNSPLHF
TRBV5-1	TRBJ2-1	.	.	TGCGCCAGCAGCTTGACAGGAAACAATGAGCAGTTCTTC	CASSLTGNNEQFF
TRBV28	TRBJ2-7	once	.	TGTGCCAGCAGTCTCCCTGATGGGGCGCACTCCTACGAGCAGTACTTC	CASSLPDGAHSYEQYF
TRBV6-1	TRBJ2-6	many	.	TGTGCCAGCAGTGAAGCTTGGAGCTCTGGGGCCAACGTCCTGACTTTC	CASSEAWSSGANVLTF
TRBV6-1	TRBJ2-7	many	.	TGTGCCAGCACCCGGAACCTCGAGCAGTACTTC	CASTRNLEQYF
TRBV7-9	TRBJ2-7	many	.	TGTGCCAGCAGCTTAGCCGGGAGTCGGGAGCAGTACTTC	CASSLAGSREQYF
TRBV2	TRBJ2-3	many	TRBD2	TGTGCCAGCAGTGCTTTGCTCCTAGCGGCAGATACGCAGTATTTT	CASSALLLAADTQYF
TRBV29-1	TRBJ1-1	few	TRBD1	TGCAGCGTCTCCTTATCGACAGGGGGCACTGAAGCTTTCTTT	CSVSLSTGGTEAFF
TRBV20-1	TRBJ2-1	many	.	TGCAGTGCTAGGGCCCAGGGTGGGGATGAGCAGTTCTTC	CSARAQGGDEQFF
TRBV13	TRBJ1-2	.	TRBD1	TGTGCCAGCAGCTTGACAGGGATATTCGGCTACACCTTC	CASSLTGIFGYTF
TRBV20-1	TRBJ1-6	.	TRBD1	TGCAGTGCTAGCTTCGGGACAGAAAATTCACCCCTCCACTTT	CSASFGTENSPLHF
TRBV5-6	TRBJ2-7	few	.	TGTGCCAGCAGCTTGGCCGGGATTCCCTACGAGCAGTACTTC	CASSLAGIPYEQYF